Following are 10 T cell receptor beta chains from one sample sequenced in a study of naive and memory T cell subsets (dated by TCRdb to the late 2010s). General study outcomes and caveats: A few larger clonotypes were found in naive repertoires, especially CD8, and these larger clonotypes were possibly memory cells re-expressing CD45RA.

Antigens of these TCRs are unknown. Receptor libraries were prepared by UMI-ligation and nested PCR. These reads were obtained on an Illumina MiSeq. To cover both TRBC1 and TRBC2, the beta constant-region primer consisted of an equimolar mix of two oligonucleotides. Four rounds of PCR were used to amplify ligated cDNA, with nested alpha and beta constant-region primers being used together with the SP2 primer. TCRdb trimmed public reads at Q25 via fastp, called clones via MiXCR and kept in-frame beta chains. When rows share a CDR3 protein, they turn into one entry using the most common DNA and genes. The sample table shows over 110,000 distinct CDR3 sequences, and more than 15% are seen once. The top ten constitute roughly 0.6% of the sample. Sequencing input: naive CD8+ T cells from blood. The cell subset or site label corresponds to: naive T cells, CD45RA high CD27+. The receptor source for this set is a human donor in good health.

This clonotype was counted a few times. The V and J genes are TRBV28 and TRBJ1-1, with TRBD1 matching over 7 bases. Germline V gene data show CDR1 as MDHEN and CDR2 as SYDVKM. The CDR3 sequence is 14 residues long. V lost 3 bases to trimming and J lost 0 bases; unmatched junction nucleotides: 1. In DNA, the CDR3 is TGTGCCAGCAGTTTTGGACAGGTGAACACTGAAGCTTTCTTT. Translated: CASSFGQVNTEAFF.

This clonotype has a handful of counts. This chain connects TRBV10-3 to TRBJ2-3; a weak D match, TRBD2 (5 bases). V shed 3 bases and J shed 4 bases, with 8 bases lying between them. Per the germline V gene, CDR1 is ENHRY and CDR2 is SYGVKD. This CDR3 has 13 residues. The CDR3 reads CAISDSAADTQYF. The CDR3 DNA reads TGTGCCATCAGTGATAGCGCGGCAGATACGCAGTATTTT.

J is TRBJ2-3 and V is TRBV7-6; TRBD1 matches at 7 bases. Germline V gene sequence: CDR1 SGHVS, CDR2 FNYEAQ. There are 15 residues in the CDR3. V was clipped by 1 base and J by 1 base; unmatched bases: 2. This chain's CDR3 is CASSLGQGRTDTQYF. In nucleotides, the CDR3 is TGTGCCAGCAGCTTAGGACAGGGACGCACAGATACGCAGTATTTT.

The chain joins TRBV13 to TRBJ2-7, with D possibly being TRBD2 (7 bases). CDR3 length: 15 amino acids. Germline V lookup: CDR1 PRHDT, CDR2 FYEKMQ (reference sequence). V lost 5 bases, J lost 6 bases, and 20 bases lay in between. The CDR3 loop is CASSPWGEGVREQYF. CDR3 DNA sequence: TGTGCCAGCAGCCCCTGGGGGGAGGGGGTGCGCGAGCAGTACTTC.

The chain couples TRBV6-6 to TRBJ1-1; no clear D. The CDR3 sequence is 16 residues long. Germline loops: CDR1 MNHNY, CDR2 SVGAGI (reference sequence). V was cut by 2 bases and J by 4 bases, with 17 bases left in between. The DNA for the CDR3 is TGTGCCAGCAGTTACGCTGCCAGTCGGGTTGCCACTGAAGCTTTCTTT. Translating gives CASSYAASRVATEAFF.

This clonotype has just a few counts. V and J are TRBV20-1 and TRBJ1-2; D remains ambiguous. The CDR3 is made up of 12 amino acids. Germline V gene data show CDR1 as DFQATT and CDR2 as SNEGSKA (reference sequence). V was trimmed by 5 bases and J by 2 bases, leaving 9 bases between them. As DNA, the CDR3 is TGCAGTGCTTTACAGTTAAACTATGGCTACACCTTC. This encodes CSALQLNYGYTF.

This clonotype was detected ten times or more. V gene TRBV13 combines with J gene TRBJ2-1, with D possibly matching TRBD2 (5 bases). V was pared by 5 bases and J by 6 bases, with 17 bases between. CDR1 and CDR2 from the germline V gene are PRHDT and FYEKMQ (reference sequence). This CDR3 contains 15 residues. Written as DNA, the CDR3 is TGTGCCAGCAGCCCTCCAGCGCGGGTTGGCAATGAGCAGTTCTTC. Amino acid sequence: CASSPPARVGNEQFF.

This clonotype occurred a few times. The chain couples TRBV29-1 to TRBJ2-1, with D unresolved. The CDR3 consists of 14 residues. Germline loops: CDR1 SQVTM, CDR2 ANQGSEA. Trimming removed 2 bases from V and 3 bases from J, with 11 bases in between. The CDR3 protein is CSVEIGTIYNEQFF. In nucleotides, the CDR3 is TGCAGCGTTGAAATAGGTACAATCTACAATGAGCAGTTCTTC.

There are a few counts of this clonotype. This chain links TRBV6-2 or TRBV6-3 with TRBJ2-1, with 15 bases aligning to TRBD2. CDR3 size: 16 residues. In germline, CDR1 is MNHEY, CDR2 SVGEGT. V lost 6 bases, J lost 5 bases, and 5 bases stayed unmatched. For the CDR3, the DNA is TGTGCCAGCAGCGGACTAGCGGGAGGGAGGGACAATGAGCAGTTCTTC. This translates into CASSGLAGGRDNEQFF.

The rearrangement joins TRBV4-3 to TRBJ2-3; 10 nucleotides match TRBD1. The ends lost 0 bases at V and 7 bases at J; junction bases unmatched: 13. Germline CDR1 LGHNA, CDR2 YSLEER. The CDR3 consists of 18 residues. The CDR3 here is CASSQDKTGTGVRNTQYF. The CDR3 nucleotides read TGCGCCAGCAGCCAAGATAAAACAGGGACAGGGGTCCGGAATACGCAGTATTTT.